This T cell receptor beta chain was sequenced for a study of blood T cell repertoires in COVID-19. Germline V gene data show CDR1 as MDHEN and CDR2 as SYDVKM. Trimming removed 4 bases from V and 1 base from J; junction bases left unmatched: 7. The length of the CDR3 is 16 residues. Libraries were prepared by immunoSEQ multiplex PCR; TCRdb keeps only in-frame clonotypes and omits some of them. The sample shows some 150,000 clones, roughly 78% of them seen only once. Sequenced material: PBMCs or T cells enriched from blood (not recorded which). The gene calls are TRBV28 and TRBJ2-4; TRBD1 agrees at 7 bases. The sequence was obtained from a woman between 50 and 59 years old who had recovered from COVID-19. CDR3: CASSSKGAGAKNIQYF. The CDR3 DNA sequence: TGTGCCAGCAGTTCCAAGGGGGCCGGTGCCAAAAACATTCAGTACTTC.